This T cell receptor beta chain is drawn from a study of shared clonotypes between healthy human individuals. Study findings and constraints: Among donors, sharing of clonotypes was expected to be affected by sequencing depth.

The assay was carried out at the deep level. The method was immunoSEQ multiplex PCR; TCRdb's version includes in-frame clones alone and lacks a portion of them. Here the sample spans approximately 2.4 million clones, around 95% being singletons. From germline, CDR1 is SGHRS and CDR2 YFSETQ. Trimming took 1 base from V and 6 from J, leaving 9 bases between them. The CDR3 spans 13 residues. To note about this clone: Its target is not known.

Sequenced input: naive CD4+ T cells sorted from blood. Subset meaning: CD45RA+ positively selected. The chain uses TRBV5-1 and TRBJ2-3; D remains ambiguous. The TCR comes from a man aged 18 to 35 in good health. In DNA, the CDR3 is TGCGCCAGCAGCTTGCTTTCCTCTGATACGCAGTATTTT. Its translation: CASSLLSSDTQYF.